This T cell receptor (beta chain) stems from a study of T-cell reconstitution after alpha-beta-depleted transplantation in children listed by TCRdb under 2016. At the level of the whole study: Using TCR repertoire profiling, the study followed T-cell immune reconstitution in a quantitative way in children after TCRalphabeta/CD19-depleted allogeneic hematopoietic cell transplantation.

Many counts were recorded for this clonotype. The target of this receptor is not known. It has no much larger one-base neighbor in the sample; base qualities were not kept. The library was built by means of PCR. The sequencer listed for this sample is Illumina HiSeq 2500. TCR library preparation used molecular barcoding, with unique molecular identifiers applied to normalize quantification of the TCRbeta repertoire. TCRdb trimmed public reads at Q25 via fastp, called clones via MiXCR and kept in-frame beta chains. Each CDR3 protein appears once, grouped with its most common genes and DNA. For this sample the table gives about 340,000 distinct CDR3 sequences, of which around 15% were detected only once. The ten largest make up roughly two fifths of the sample. There are 15 amino acids in the CDR3, from cysteine to phenylalanine inclusive. Of all the DNA, just the CDR3 is kept, 45 bases in frame from base 1. V ends up 6 bases short and J 5 bases short, with an unmatched junction base count of 10. CDR1 MNHNY and CDR2 SVGAGI were looked up in the germline V gene (reference sequence).

Per the publication, the treatment or condition label means: allogeneic hematopoietic cell transplantation with graft depleted of TCRalphabeta T cells and CD19 B cells. TCRalphabeta/CD19-depleted allogeneic hematopoietic cell grafts were given to the transplant recipients, all of whom were children. General study outcomes and caveats: Hyperexpanded clone frequencies declined over subsequent months; after one year, T-cell counts and TCRbeta diversity were mostly attributed to newly produced T cells. The high TCRbeta diversity at day 60 in some patients was ascribed to recipient T cells and intrathymic progenitors that had survived conditioning. Apparently early alphabetaT-cell count recovery about two months after transplant reportedly relied on only several hundred rapidly expanded clones derived from non-depleted graft cells.

The sample here was PBMCs, mostly from graft donor cells, taken 360 days after TCRalphabeta/CD19-depleted stem cell transplant. The source of this sequence is a male patient aged 2-15 years who had a stem cell transplant for acute lymphoblastic leukemia, so the T cells may come from the graft donor. The chain joins TRBV6-6 to TRBJ1-1, with 9 middle bases fitting TRBD1. The DNA is TGTGCCAGCAGCAATATACAGGGGGCTAGGACTGAAGCTTTCTTT. This codes for CASSNIQGARTEAFF.